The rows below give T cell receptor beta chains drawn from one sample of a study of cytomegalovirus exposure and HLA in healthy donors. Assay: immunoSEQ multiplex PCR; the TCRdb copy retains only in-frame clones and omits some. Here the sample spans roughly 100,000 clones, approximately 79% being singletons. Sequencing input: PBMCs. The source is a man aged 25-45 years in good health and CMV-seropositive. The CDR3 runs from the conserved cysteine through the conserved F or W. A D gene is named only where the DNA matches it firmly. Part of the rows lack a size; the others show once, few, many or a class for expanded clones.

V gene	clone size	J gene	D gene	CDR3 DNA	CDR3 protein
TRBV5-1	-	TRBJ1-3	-	TGCGCCAGCAGCTTGGGATGGGCCGGAAACACCATATATTTT	CASSLGWAGNTIYF
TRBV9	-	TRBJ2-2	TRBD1	TGTGCCAGCAGAGGACAGGGGAAAACCGGGGAGCTGTTTTTT	CASRGQGKTGELFF
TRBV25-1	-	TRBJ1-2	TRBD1	TGTGCCAGCAGTGATATACCAACAGGGGGCGTAGGCTACACCTTC	CASSDIPTGGVGYTF
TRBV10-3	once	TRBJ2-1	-	TGTGCCATCAGTGAATGGTCCAGGGATTTTGAGCAGTTCTTC	CAISEWSRDFEQFF
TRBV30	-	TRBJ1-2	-	TGTGCCTGGAGTGTACAGGGAGTTGGTGGCTACACCTTC	CAWSVQGVGGYTF
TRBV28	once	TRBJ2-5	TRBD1	TGTGCCAGCAGTACTAGACAGGGGAAAGAGACCCAGTACTTC	CASSTRQGKETQYF
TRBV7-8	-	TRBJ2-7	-	TGTGCCAGCAGCTTAGGAGGGGAGGTCTCCTACGAGCAGTACTTC	CASSLGGEVSYEQYF
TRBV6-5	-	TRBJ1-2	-	TGTGCCAGCAGTACGACAGGTAACGGCTACACCTTC	CASSTTGNGYTF
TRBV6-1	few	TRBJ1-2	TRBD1	TGTGCCAGCACCGACAGGGCCGCCGGGGTTTACGGCTACACCTTC	CASTDRAAGVYGYTF
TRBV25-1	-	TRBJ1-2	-	TGTGCCAGCAGTGAATATCGGGGACAAGGAGGCTACACCTTC	CASSEYRGQGGYTF
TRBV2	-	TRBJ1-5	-	TGTGCCAGCAGTAAGACACGTGAGGGAAATCAGCCCCAGCATTTT	CASSKTREGNQPQHF
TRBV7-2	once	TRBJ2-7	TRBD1	TGTGCCAGCAGCCCCCGAGGCAGGGCAGGGGGACCCTACGAGCAGTACTTC	CASSPRGRAGGPYEQYF
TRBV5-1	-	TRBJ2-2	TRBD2	TGCGCCAGCAGGAGGGAGGGAGACACCGGGGAGCTGTTTTTT	CASRREGDTGELFF
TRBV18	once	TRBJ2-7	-	TGTGCCAGCTCACCACCGGTGAGGAGGGACGAGCAGTACTTC	CASSPPVRRDEQYF
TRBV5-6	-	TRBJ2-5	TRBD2	TGTGCCAGCAGCTATGGGGTTGGCGGGGGGGCTATCGAAGAGACCCAGTACTTC	CASSYGVGGGAIEETQYF
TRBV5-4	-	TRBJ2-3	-	TGTGCGGGCGAAGGGAGTGGAACAGATACGCAGTATTTT	CAGEGSGTDTQYF
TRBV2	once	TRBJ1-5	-	TGTGCCAGCAGTGGTTTGGCAGAAAATCAGCCCCAGCATTTT	CASSGLAENQPQHF